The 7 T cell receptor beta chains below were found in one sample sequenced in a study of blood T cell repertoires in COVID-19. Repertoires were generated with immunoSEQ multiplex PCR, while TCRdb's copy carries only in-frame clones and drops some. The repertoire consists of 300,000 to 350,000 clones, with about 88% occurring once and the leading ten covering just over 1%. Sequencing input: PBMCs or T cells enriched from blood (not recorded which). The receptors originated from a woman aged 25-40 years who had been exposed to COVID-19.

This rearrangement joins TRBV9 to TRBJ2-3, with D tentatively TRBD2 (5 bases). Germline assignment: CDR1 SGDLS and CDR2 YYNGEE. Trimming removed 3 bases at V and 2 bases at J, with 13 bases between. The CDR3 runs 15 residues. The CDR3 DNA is TGTGCCAGCAGCGCCACTAGAGCCCACACAGATACGCAGTATTTT. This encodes CASSATRAHTDTQYF. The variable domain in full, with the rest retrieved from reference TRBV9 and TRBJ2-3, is DSGVTQTPKHLITATGQRVTLRCSPRSGDLSVYWYQQSLDQGLQFLIQYYNGEERAKGNILERFSAQQFPDLHSELNLSSLELGDSALYFCASSATRAHTDTQYFGPGTRLTVL.

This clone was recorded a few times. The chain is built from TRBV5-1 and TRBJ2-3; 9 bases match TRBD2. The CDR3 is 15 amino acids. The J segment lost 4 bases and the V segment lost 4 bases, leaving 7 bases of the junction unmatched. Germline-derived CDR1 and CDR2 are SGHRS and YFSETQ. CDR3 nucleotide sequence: TGCGCCAGCAGCCCGACCGGGACTAGCCCAGATACGCAGTATTTT. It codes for CASSPTGTSPDTQYF. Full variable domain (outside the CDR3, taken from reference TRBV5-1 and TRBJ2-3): KAGVTQTPRYLIKTRGQQVTLSCSPISGHRSVSWYQQTPGQGLQFLFEYFSETQRNKGNFPGRFSGRQFSNSRSEMNVSTLELGDSALYLCASSPTGTSPDTQYFGPGTRLTVL.

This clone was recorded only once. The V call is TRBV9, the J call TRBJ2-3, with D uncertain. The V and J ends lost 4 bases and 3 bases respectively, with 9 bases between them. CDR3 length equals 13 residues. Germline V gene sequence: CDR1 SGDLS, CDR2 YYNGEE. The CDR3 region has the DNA TGTGCCAGCAGCCCCGCGCTGACAGATACGCAGTATTTT. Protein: CASSPALTDTQYF.

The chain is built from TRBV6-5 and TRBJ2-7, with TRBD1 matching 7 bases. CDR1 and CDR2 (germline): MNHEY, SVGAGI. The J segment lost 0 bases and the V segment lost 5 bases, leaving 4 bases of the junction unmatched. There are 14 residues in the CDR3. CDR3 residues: CASSTTGSSYEQYF. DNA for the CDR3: TGTGCCAGCAGTACGACAGGGAGCTCCTACGAGCAGTACTTC.

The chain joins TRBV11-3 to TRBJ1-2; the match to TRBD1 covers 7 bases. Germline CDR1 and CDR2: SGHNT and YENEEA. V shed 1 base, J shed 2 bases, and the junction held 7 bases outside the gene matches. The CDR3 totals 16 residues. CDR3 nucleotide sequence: TGTGCCAGCAGCTTAGGTCCCCTGACAGGGAACTATGGCTACACCTTC. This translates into CASSLGPLTGNYGYTF.

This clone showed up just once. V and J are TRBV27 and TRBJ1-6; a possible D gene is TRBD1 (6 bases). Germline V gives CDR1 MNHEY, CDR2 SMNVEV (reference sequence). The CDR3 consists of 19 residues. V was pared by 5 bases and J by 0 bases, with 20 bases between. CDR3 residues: CASSRKTDSFSSYNSPLHF. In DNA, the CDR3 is TGTGCCAGCAGTCGCAAAACGGACAGTTTTAGCTCCTATAATTCACCCCTCCACTTT.

The CDR3 region is CASSSTGFNEKLFF. CDR3 nucleotide sequence: TGTGCCAGCAGTTCGACAGGCTTTAATGAAAAACTGTTTTTT. This sequence joins TRBV6-5 and TRBJ1-4, with a possible D match to TRBD1 (6 bases). The germline CDR1 and CDR2 sequences are MNHEY and SVGAGI. The V end lost 4 bases, the J end lost 4 bases, and 10 bases lay between the germline ends. The CDR3 is 14 residues long.